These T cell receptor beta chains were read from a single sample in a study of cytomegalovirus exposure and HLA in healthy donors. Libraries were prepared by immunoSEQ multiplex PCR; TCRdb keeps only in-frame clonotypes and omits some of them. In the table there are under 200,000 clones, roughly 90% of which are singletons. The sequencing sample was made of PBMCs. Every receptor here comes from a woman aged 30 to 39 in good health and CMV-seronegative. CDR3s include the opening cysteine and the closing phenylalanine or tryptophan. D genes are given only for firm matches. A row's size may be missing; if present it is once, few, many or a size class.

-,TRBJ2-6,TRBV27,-,TGTGCCAGCAGTTTACACTCTGGGGCCAACGTCCTGGCTTTC,CASSLHSGANVLAF
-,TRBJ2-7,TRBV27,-,TGTGCCAGCAGCCATAACAGGGGGGGGCGCGAGCAGTACTTC,CASSHNRGGREQYF
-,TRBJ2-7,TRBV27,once,TGTGCCAGCAGTCTACTTACCTACGAGCAGTACTTC,CASSLLTYEQYF
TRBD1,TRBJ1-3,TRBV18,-,TGTGCCAGCTCATCCCGGACAGGCTTGGCTGGAAACACCATATATTTT,CASSSRTGLAGNTIYF
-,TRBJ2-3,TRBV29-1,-,TGCAGCTCACGGAGGACGACCTCCACAGATACGCAGTATTTT,CSSRRTTSTDTQYF
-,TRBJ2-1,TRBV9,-,TGTGCCAGCAGCACCCGCCTAGCCAATGAGCAGTTCTTC,CASSTRLANEQFF
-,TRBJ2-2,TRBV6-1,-,TGTGCCAGCAGTGCGGACCAGGGGCCGACCGGGGAGCTGTTTTTT,CASSADQGPTGELFF
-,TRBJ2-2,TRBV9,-,TGTGCCAGCAGTTTTGCTAGGAGCCCGGGTACCGGGGAGCTGTTTTTT,CASSFARSPGTGELFF
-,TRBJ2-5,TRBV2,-,TGTGCCAGCAGTGGACTCTGGGCGGCGGGGAGCCAAGAGACCCAGTACTTC,CASSGLWAAGSQETQYF
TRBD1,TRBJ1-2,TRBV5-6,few,TGTGCCAGCAGTCCCGACAGGGGAAATGGCTACACCTTC,CASSPDRGNGYTF
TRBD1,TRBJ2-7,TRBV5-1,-,TGCGCCAGCAGCTTGGGTTTAGGGACAGGGTTCCACGAGCAGTACTTC,CASSLGLGTGFHEQYF
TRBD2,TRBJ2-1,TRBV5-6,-,TGTGCCAGCAGCTCCTTGGGGAGGGAATACAATGAGCAGTTCTTC,CASSSLGREYNEQFF
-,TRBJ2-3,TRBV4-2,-,TGTGCCAGCAGCCAAGATCGGGACTCCCTGGCGTGGGATACGCAGTATTTT,CASSQDRDSLAWDTQYF
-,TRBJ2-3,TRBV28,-,TGTGCCAGCAGTTTTGTACTAGGATCCACAGATACGCAGTATTTT,CASSFVLGSTDTQYF
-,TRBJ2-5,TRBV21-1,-,TGTGCCAGCGGAGACTCACCCCCAGAGACCCAGTACTTC,CASGDSPPETQYF
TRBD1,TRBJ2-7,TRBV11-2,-,TGTGCCAGCAGCACAGGGGGCGGCGAGCAGTACTTC,CASSTGGGEQYF
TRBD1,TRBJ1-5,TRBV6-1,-,TGTGCCAGCAGTGGGGACAGATCTTATAGCAATCAGCCCCAGCATTTT,CASSGDRSYSNQPQHF
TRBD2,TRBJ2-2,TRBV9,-,TGTGCCAGCAGCCCCACATCAGCGGGAGTTAACACCGGGGAGCTGTTTTTT,CASSPTSAGVNTGELFF
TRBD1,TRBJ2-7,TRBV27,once,TGTGCCAGCAGTCCTACGTACATACATGGACAGGGGGCGGTCGAGCAGTACTTC,CASSPTYIHGQGAVEQYF
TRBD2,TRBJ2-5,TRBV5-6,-,TGTGCCAGCAGCTTGGTACCTAGCGGGGGAGAGACCCAGTACTTC,CASSLVPSGGETQYF
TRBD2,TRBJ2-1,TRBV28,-,TGTGCCAGCAGTTTTTGGCGGGAGGCCAATCGGTTCTTC,CASSFWREANRFF
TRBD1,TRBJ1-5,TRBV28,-,TGTGCCAGCAGTTCCCCGGACAGGGCTATTTGGCAGCCCCAGCATTTT,CASSSPDRAIWQPQHF
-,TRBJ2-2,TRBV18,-,TGTGCCAGCTCACCAAGGGGTACCACCGGGGAGCTGTTTTTT,CASSPRGTTGELFF
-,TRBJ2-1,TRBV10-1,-,TGCGCCAGCAGAGAGCCGGGACTTATGTTCTTC,CASREPGLMFF
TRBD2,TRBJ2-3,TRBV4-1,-,TGCGCCAGCAGTCGCCTTAGCGGGATGACAGATACGCAGTATTTT,CASSRLSGMTDTQYF
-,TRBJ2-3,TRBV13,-,TGTGCCAGCACAGCCGAGGGCCTAGTCGCAGATACGCAGTATTTT,CASTAEGLVADTQYF
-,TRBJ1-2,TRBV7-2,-,TGTGCCAGCAGCCCAGACAGGAACTATGGCTACACCTTC,CASSPDRNYGYTF
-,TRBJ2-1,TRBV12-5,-,TGTGCTAGTGGTTTGGGGCAGGGGTCCTACAATGAGCAGTTCTTC,CASGLGQGSYNEQFF
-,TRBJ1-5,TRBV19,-,TGTGCCAGTAGTCTGACGATCCAGGGAGGTCAGCCCCAGCATTTT,CASSLTIQGGQPQHF
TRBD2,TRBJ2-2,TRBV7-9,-,TGTGCCAGCAGCGATAGACTAGCTACACTAGCCGGGGAGCTGTTTTTT,CASSDRLATLAGELFF
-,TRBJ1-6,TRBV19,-,TGTGCCAGTAGTGAGCTCCCGGAGAGATCACCCCTCCACTTT,CASSELPERSPLHF
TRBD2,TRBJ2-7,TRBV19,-,TGTGCCAGTAGTGGGGGGACTAGCGGACCCTACGAGCAGTACTTC,CASSGGTSGPYEQYF
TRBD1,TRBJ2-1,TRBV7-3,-,TGTGCCAGCAGCTCACAGGGACAGGGTGTTAATGAGCAGTTCTTC,CASSSQGQGVNEQFF
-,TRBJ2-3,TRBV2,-,TGTGCCAGCGTCGTCCCCCCAGATACGCAGTATTTT,CASVVPPDTQYF
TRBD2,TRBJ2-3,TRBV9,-,TGTGCCAGCAGCACTTCGACTAGCGGGTACCTTAGCACAGATACGCAGTATTTT,CASSTSTSGYLSTDTQYF
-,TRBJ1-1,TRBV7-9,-,TGTGCCAGCAGCTCCGCGGGGGTCACTGAAGCTTTCTTT,CASSSAGVTEAFF
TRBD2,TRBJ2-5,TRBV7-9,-,TGTGCCAGCAGCGGGGGGGTAGGGGAGACCCAGTACTTC,CASSGGVGETQYF
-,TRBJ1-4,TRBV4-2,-,TGTGCCAGCAGCCAAGTACAGGGTAATGAAAAACTGTTTTTT,CASSQVQGNEKLFF
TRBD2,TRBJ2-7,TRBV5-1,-,TGCGCCAGCAGCGCGGGACTAGCGGCTTACTCCTACGAGCAGTACTTC,CASSAGLAAYSYEQYF
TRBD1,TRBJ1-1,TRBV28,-,TGTGCCAGCAGTTTAGACAGGGTCGGGAACACTGAAGCTTTCTTT,CASSLDRVGNTEAFF
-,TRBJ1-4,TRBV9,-,TGTGCCAGCAGCGGCCCGGGTAGGGGATCTCATGAAAAACTGTTTTTT,CASSGPGRGSHEKLFF
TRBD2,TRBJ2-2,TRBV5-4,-,TGTGCCAGCAGCTTGGCCGGGAGGGCCGGCACCGGGGAGCTGTTTTTT,CASSLAGRAGTGELFF
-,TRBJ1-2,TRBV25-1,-,TGTGCCAGCAGTGAACGACCAACGGGTGGCTACACCTTC,CASSERPTGGYTF
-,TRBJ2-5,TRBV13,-,TGTGCCAGCAGCTTAGTCTCCAGCGCGAAGACCCAGTACTTC,CASSLVSSAKTQYF
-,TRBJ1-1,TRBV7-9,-,TGTGCCAGCAGCTTGGGACTCACTGAAGCTTTCTTT,CASSLGLTEAFF
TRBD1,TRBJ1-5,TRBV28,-,TGTGCCAGCAGGATACCGGGACAGGGCCTCTATCAGCCCCAGCATTTT,CASRIPGQGLYQPQHF
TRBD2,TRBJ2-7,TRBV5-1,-,TGCGCCAGCAAGGGACTAGCGGGAGGGCCTGGCGAGCAGTACTTC,CASKGLAGGPGEQYF
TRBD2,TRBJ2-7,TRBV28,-,TGTGCCAGCAGTTTATTACTAGCGGGGTCTGGAGAGCAGTACTTC,CASSLLLAGSGEQYF
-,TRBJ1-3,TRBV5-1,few,TGCGCCAGCAGCTTGGAAGTAGCAAACACCATATATTTT,CASSLEVANTIYF
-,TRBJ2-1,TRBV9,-,TGTGCCAGCAGCCCGAGGCCCCAGAATGAGCAGTTCTTC,CASSPRPQNEQFF
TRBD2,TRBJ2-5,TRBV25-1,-,TGTGCCAGCAGTGAACCGGGGCTAGCGGGGGACCAAGAGACCCAGTACTTC,CASSEPGLAGDQETQYF
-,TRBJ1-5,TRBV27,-,TGTGCCAGCAGTAACGGGGTGAGCAATCAGCCCCAGCATTTT,CASSNGVSNQPQHF
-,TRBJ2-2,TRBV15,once,TGTGCCACCAGCAGAGACGGTGGGGGCCGGGAGCTGTTTTTT,CATSRDGGGRELFF